Below are 12 T cell receptor beta chains sequenced from a single sample in a study of blood T cell repertoires in COVID-19. The repertoire was sequenced with immunoSEQ multiplex PCR; TCRdb's copy has only in-frame clones and lacks some. The repertoire consists of about 170,000 clones, with roughly 73% occurring once and the leading ten covering roughly 2.8%. Material: peripheral blood. The receptors were gathered from a man between 65 and 85 years old with acute or convalescent COVID-19.

A few counts support this clone. This chain connects TRBV7-2 to TRBJ2-5; 10 bases are shared with TRBD1. CDR1 and CDR2 (germline): SGHTA, FQGNSA. V shed 5 bases, J shed 6 bases, and the junction held 3 bases outside the gene matches. This CDR3 comprises 13 residues. The CDR3 sequence: CASSPDRGQTQYF. The CDR3 DNA is TGTGCCAGCAGCCCCGACAGGGGGCAGACCCAGTACTTC.

This chain joins TRBV28 and TRBJ2-1; weak D call: TRBD2 (6 bases). The CDR3 consists of 15 residues. The germline gives CDR1 MDHEN, CDR2 SYDVKM. Trimming took off 5 bases at V and 8 bases at J, with 19 bases between the two ends. The CDR3 DNA reads as TGTGCCAGCAGTACCGGGGGAGTCCCCCCCGATGAGCAGTTCTTC. Encoded protein: CASSTGGVPPDEQFF. Drawing the rest from reference TRBV28 and TRBJ2-1, the complete variable domain is DVKVTQSSRYLVKRTGEKVFLECVQDMDHENMFWYRQDPGLGLRLIYFSYDVKMKEKGDIPEGYSVSREKKERFSLILESASTNQTSMYLCASSTGGVPPDEQFFGPGTRLTVL.

This clone has just a few counts. The chain couples TRBV9 to TRBJ2-1, with 7 bases fitting TRBD2. Per the germline V gene, CDR1 is SGDLS and CDR2 is YYNGEE. The length of the CDR3 is 16 residues. V trimming: 4 bases; J trimming: 2 bases; junction bases outside the gene matches: 9. CDR3 sequence reads: CASSPRGEGTYNEQFF. CDR3 DNA sequence: TGTGCCAGCAGCCCCCGAGGGGAGGGTACCTACAATGAGCAGTTCTTC.

The chain employs TRBV5-1 and TRBJ2-1; 7 bases line up with TRBD1. This CDR3 is 15 amino acids long. V shed 4 bases, J shed 3 bases, and the junction held 7 bases outside the gene matches. Germline values: CDR1 SGHRS, CDR2 YFSETQ. This chain's CDR3 is CASSTQDRIYNEQFF. Here the CDR3 DNA reads TGCGCCAGCAGCACGCAGGACAGGATCTACAATGAGCAGTTCTTC.

This chain joins TRBV27 and TRBJ2-1; tentative D call: TRBD1 (5 bases). Germline V CDR1 and CDR2: MNHEY, SMNVEV (reference sequence). V lost 8 bases and J lost 5, with 13 bases in between. This CDR3 region has 13 residues. CDR3 sequence: CASSRETNNEQFF. The CDR3 region has the DNA TGTGCCAGCTCCAGGGAAACGAACAATGAGCAGTTCTTC.

The chain is built from TRBV28 and TRBJ1-4; D possibly corresponds to TRBD1 (5 bases). The ends were cut back, 8 bases at V and 7 bases at J, with 11 bases in the middle. Per the germline V gene, CDR1 is MDHEN and CDR2 is SYDVKM. The CDR3 consists of 12 residues. The CDR3 coding sequence is TGTGCCAGCGGGACTGTACTTGAAAAACTGTTTTTT. Residues: CASGTVLEKLFF.

The CDR3 sequence: CASSSRDGYNSPLHF. DNA of the CDR3: TGTGCCAGCAGTTCCCGGGATGGCTATAATTCACCCCTCCACTTT. The V and J genes are TRBV6-5 and TRBJ1-6; D unresolved. CDR1 is MNHEY and CDR2 is SVGAGI in the germline V gene. V shed 4 bases and J shed 3 bases, with 10 bases lying between them. CDR3 length: 15 residues.

V usage is TRBV12-5 and J usage is TRBJ2-5, with 10 bases identical to TRBD1. The CDR3 sequence is 15 residues long. The germline V gene encodes CDR1 LGHNT and CDR2 FRNRAP. V dropped 0 bases and J dropped 9; count of bases not matched to a gene: 7. The CDR3 region has the DNA TGTGCTAGTGGTTTGGTACGACAGGGGGCTACGGCCCAGTACTTC. This sequence encodes CASGLVRQGATAQYF.

This clone was recorded once. This chain uses TRBV11-3 with TRBJ2-6; TRBD1 aligns across 10 bases. The CDR3 has 17 amino acids. Trimming removed 8 bases from V and 0 bases from J; junction bases left unmatched: 7. Germline CDR1 reads SGHNT; CDR2 reads YENEEA. The CDR3 here is CASRRTGGYSGANVLTF. The CDR3 region has the DNA TGTGCCAGCCGGAGGACAGGGGGTTACTCTGGGGCCAACGTCCTGACTTTC.

The sample holds a few counts of this clone. The chain uses TRBV2 and TRBJ2-7; 8 bases fit TRBD1. V was pared by 4 bases and J by 3 bases, with 5 bases of the junction left unmatched. The length of the CDR3 is 14 residues. The V gene's germline CDR1 is SNHLY and CDR2 FYNNEI. This CDR3 reads CASSGRDRNYEQYF. DNA for the CDR3: TGTGCCAGCAGTGGCCGGGACAGGAACTACGAGCAGTACTTC.

This chain connects TRBV27 to TRBJ2-1, with D unclear. The CDR3 spans 13 residues. V lost 3 bases to trimming and J lost 8 bases, with 11 bases between them. Germline values: CDR1 MNHEY, CDR2 SMNVEV (reference sequence). The CDR3 DNA is TGTGCCAGCAGTTTTTTACTGGGCGATGAGCAGTTCTTC. Protein product: CASSFLLGDEQFF.

This clone was observed a few times. V gene TRBV6-5 combines with J gene TRBJ2-5; 9 nucleotides match TRBD1. The V segment lost 4 bases and the J segment 5 bases; nucleotides outside the gene matches: 8. The CDR3 extends over 15 amino acids. CDR1 is MNHEY and CDR2 is SVGAGI in the germline V gene. DNA for the CDR3: TGTGCCAGCAGTTTAGGGACAGGGACTGTGGAGACCCAGTACTTC. This translates into CASSLGTGTVETQYF.